This entry describes one T cell receptor (beta chain). No cognate antigen has been identified for it. These data come from a study of T cells expressing NK-cell markers (dated by TCRdb to about 2020). Turning to the overall study: TCR beta-chain repertoires were profiled in sorted CD3+CD56+NKG2C+, CD3+CD56+NKG2C- and CD3+CD56-NKG2C+ T-cell subsets from about 8 donors. Seven of the eight sequenced donors were HCMV-seropositive and one was HCMV-seronegative. The study sequenced eight donors, all healthy volunteers chosen at random: three men and five women. Libraries were sequenced as 2 x 150 bp reads on Illumina HiSeq 2000/2500, MiSeq or NextSeq.

To determine HCMV serostatus, a commercial ELISA kit was used to detect HCMV-specific IgG in serum. Peripheral blood mononuclear cells were isolated from blood by Ficoll density gradient centrifugation. The study at large found these results: In roughly 6 donors, the dominant CD3+CD56+NKG2C+ clonotypes were among the top 10 CD8+ clonotypes and accounted for about 1.0-8% of CD8+ T cells. Those dominant clonotypes were again the most abundant among CD3+CD56-NKG2C+ cells in a handful of donors, at roughly 25-60.1%. Whether the expanded NKG2C-expressing T cell clones were specific for HCMV antigens remained unclear.

Sequencing was carried out with an Illumina HiSeq 2000. TCR beta cDNA libraries were made by 5'RACE template switching that added a universal primer site and unique molecular identifiers. cDNA synthesis was primed from the TCR beta constant segment and was followed by two successive PCR amplification steps. The study's own analysis went as follows. MIGEC was used to demultiplex reads and group reads by UMI, and MiTCR was used to assemble and quantify clonotypes. To remove erroneous sequences, TCR cDNA sequences were retained only when supported by two or more reads. Downstream repertoire analysis used the tcR package, and clonotypes were matched across fractions by CDR3 nucleotide sequence plus V segment. VDJmatch was used to annotate antigen specificity against VDJdb, with one amino acid substitution allowed in CDR3. TCRdb reprocessed the reads and provides one entry for every CDR3 protein sequence; no DNA is given. The V and J calls and clone size come from TCRdb's table, not from the authors' own analysis. This sample's table carries fewer than 200,000 distinct CDR3 sequences. The top ten hold approximately 17% of the sample.

The germline V gene (reference sequence) yields DFQATT for CDR1 and SNEGSKA for CDR2. The CDR3, from cysteine to phenylalanine, totals 14 residues. Only the protein sequence is given. The chain is made from TRBV20-1 and TRBJ2-2; the TCRdb D gene call, TRBD1, has no DNA to confirm it. Sequencing input: blood T cells: a sorted CD56 or NKG2C T cell subset, CD4+ or CD8+ T cells, or bulk PBMC T cells (not recorded which). The TCR was taken from a woman aged 18 to 75 in good health. The CDR3 region has the sequence CSAPPPGTIGELFF.